The entry that follows covers one TCR beta chain sequence. Original data processing: How many nucleated cells were present was estimated from reference gene primer amplification. Clones were read by immunoSEQ multiplex PCR, and TCRdb kept only the in-frame ones, dropping some. V and J calls and clone size are those listed in that table; D and trimming were worked out from the DNA. The data hold about 120,000 clones, with about nine tenths observed a single time. Trimming removed 2 bases from V and 1 base from J; junction bases left unmatched: 8. This CDR3 spans 16 amino acids. Germline lookup yields CDR1 MGHDK and CDR2 SYGVNS. This entry is derived from a study of blood T cell repertoires in COVID-19.

Input material: peripheral blood. The chain links TRBV25-1 to TRBJ2-7; 7 bases agree with TRBD1. The source of this sequence is a human donor with active COVID-19. The donor label of this sample is uncertain. The CDR3 sequence is CASSETNRGPSYEQYF. CDR3 in DNA: TGTGCCAGCAGTGAAACCAACAGGGGCCCTTCCTACGAGCAGTACTTC.